This TCR beta chain was observed in a study of cytomegalovirus exposure and HLA in healthy donors. Study conclusions and caveats: A later examination showed that TCR association rates differed by HLA locus, with DRB1 most and HLA-C fewest.

The CDR3 consists of 16 residues. V was pared by 1 base and J by 6 bases, with 7 bases of the junction left unmatched. Germline loops: CDR1 SEHNR, CDR2 FQNEAQ (reference sequence). Note on this clone: Its antigen is still unknown.

With 60 Vbeta and 13 Jbeta primers, the PCR was carried out. Sequencing was performed with immunoSEQ multiplex PCR; in TCRdb, only in-frame clones are kept and a portion is missing. The sample lists over 120,000 clones; 70% were seen once. J is TRBJ2-3 and V is TRBV7-9, with TRBD2 matching over 10 bases. The clonotype was recovered from a woman aged 55-69 years in good health and CMV-seropositive. Sequenced input: PBMCs. In nucleotides, the CDR3 is TGTGCCAGCAGCTTAGATGAAGCGGGAGGGTCCGATACGCAGTATTTT. Its protein product is CASSLDEAGGSDTQYF. The whole variable domain, remainder taken from reference TRBV7-9 and TRBJ2-3, is DTGVSQNPRHKITKRGQNVTFRCDPISEHNRLYWYRQTLGQGPEFLTYFQNEAQLEKSRLLSDRFSAERPKGSFSTLEIQRTEQGDSAMYLCASSLDEAGGSDTQYFGPGTRLTVL.